Listed here are 10 T cell receptor beta chains from one sample, sequenced in a study of T-cell reconstitution after alpha-beta-depleted transplantation in children. The library targeted TCRbeta and was prepared with unique molecular identifiers. TCRdb itself ran the PCR reads through MiXCR, one entry per CDR3 protein. Among about 470,000 distinct CDR3 sequences listed, over 40% were seen once. The sequenced sample was PBMCs, obtained before TCRalphabeta/CD19-depleted stem cell transplant. The source is a girl aged 2-10 years with aplastic anemia, due to receive a stem cell transplant.

The sample holds a few counts of this clonotype. The V call is TRBV4-1, the J call TRBJ2-3, with D possibly matching TRBD1 (5 bases). CDR3 size: 13 residues. Trimming stripped 0 bases from V and 9 bases from J, with 10 bases between. Germline V gene lookup returns CDR1 MGHRA and CDR2 YSYEKL. The CDR3 DNA follows: TGCGCCAGCAGCCAAGATAGGGGTCCGACGCAGTATTTT. This gives the protein CASSQDRGPTQYF.

This clonotype was counted ten times or more. The chain combines TRBV5-1 with TRBJ2-1; D perhaps matches TRBD2 (5 bases). The ends were cut back, 1 base at V and 2 bases at J, with 10 bases in the middle. CDR3 length: 15 residues. Germline lookup yields CDR1 SGHRS and CDR2 YFSETQ. The CDR3 protein is CASSLSGGPYNEQFF. DNA for the CDR3: TGCGCCAGCAGCTTGAGCGGCGGACCCTACAATGAGCAGTTCTTC. Filled out from reference TRBV5-1 and TRBJ2-1, the complete variable domain reads KAGVTQTPRYLIKTRGQQVTLSCSPISGHRSVSWYQQTPGQGLQFLFEYFSETQRNKGNFPGRFSGRQFSNSRSEMNVSTLELGDSALYLCASSLSGGPYNEQFFGPGTRLTVL.

In its sample, this clonotype was seen once. The V and J genes are TRBV4-1 and TRBJ2-1; 10 bases match TRBD2. Germline loops: CDR1 MGHRA, CDR2 YSYEKL. J gave up 7 bases and V 4 bases, and 19 bases lay outside the gene matches. This CDR3 has 19 amino acids. CDR3 coding DNA: TGCGCCAGCAGCCCCGGACCTAACCCAGCGGGAGGGCCAAGAAATGAGCAGTTCTTC. This translates into CASSPGPNPAGGPRNEQFF.

This clonotype was detected many times. CDR3 nucleotide sequence: TGCAGCGGCCTAGCGGGAGCGGTCCACAATGAGCAGTTCTTC. Protein: CSGLAGAVHNEQFF. J is TRBJ2-1 and V is TRBV29-1; 10 bases are a match to TRBD2. J was trimmed by 5 bases and V by 7 bases; bases with no gene match: 8. Germline-derived CDR1 and CDR2 are SQVTM and ANQGSEA. The CDR3 spans 14 residues.

This chain joins TRBV20-1 and TRBJ2-3; 10 nucleotides align to TRBD1. V trimming: 6 bases; J trimming: 3 bases; junction bases outside the gene matches: 6. CDR3 length: 14 residues. Germline CDR1 is DFQATT and CDR2 is SNEGSKA (reference sequence). CDR3 DNA: TGCAGTGCCGACAGGGGGCGAGGAACAGATACGCAGTATTTT. As protein: CSADRGRGTDTQYF.

The V and J genes are TRBV20-1 and TRBJ2-3; D unresolved. There are 12 residues in the CDR3. Deletions cut 5 bases from V and 1 base from J, with 7 bases between. From germline, CDR1 is DFQATT and CDR2 SNEGSKA (reference sequence). The CDR3 DNA sequence: TGCAGTGCTGCCGAACGCACAGATACGCAGTATTTT. Protein sequence: CSAAERTDTQYF.

This clonotype came up many times. The CDR3 bases are TGTGCCAGCAGCTTAGAGCAGGGAGGTAATCAGCCCCAGCATTTT. It is translated as CASSLEQGGNQPQHF. V and J are TRBV7-6 and TRBJ1-5; tentatively, D is TRBD1 (5 bases). Germline CDR1 and CDR2: SGHVS and FNYEAQ. The CDR3 length is 15 residues. V lost 1 base and J lost 4, with 11 bases in between. Supplemented by reference TRBV7-6 and TRBJ1-5, the full variable domain reads GAGVSQSPRYKVTKRGQDVALRCDPISGHVSLYWYRQALGQGPEFLTYFNYEAQQDKSGLPNDRFSAERPEGSISTLTIQRTEQRDSAMYRCASSLEQGGNQPQHFGDGTRLSIL.

This clonotype has at least ten counts. The chain joins TRBV12-3 or TRBV12-4 to TRBJ1-4; D call uncertain. Trimming pared 5 bases from V and 2 bases from J, leaving 15 bases between. The CDR3 length is 16 residues. The CDR3 sequence is CASSEGLVGTNEKLFF. The CDR3 bases are TGTGCCAGCAGTGAAGGACTTGTCGGGACTAATGAAAAACTGTTTTTT.

This clonotype has just a few counts. This sequence joins TRBV7-9 and TRBJ1-1; D is perhaps TRBD1 (5 bases). Trimming took off 3 bases at V and 5 bases at J, with 13 bases between the two ends. Germline assignment: CDR1 SEHNR and CDR2 FQNEAQ (reference sequence). The CDR3 totals 14 residues. CDR3: CASSFDGAGTEAFF. The CDR3 coding sequence is TGTGCCAGCAGCTTTGACGGGGCTGGGACTGAAGCTTTCTTT. The variable domain in full, with the rest retrieved from reference TRBV7-9 and TRBJ1-1, is DTGVSQNPRHKITKRGQNVTFRCDPISEHNRLYWYRQTLGQGPEFLTYFQNEAQLEKSRLLSDRFSAERPKGSFSTLEIQRTEQGDSAMYLCASSFDGAGTEAFFGQGTRLTVV.

This chain uses TRBV28 with TRBJ2-1, with D uncertain. This CDR3 has 13 amino acids. The germline V gene has CDR1 MDHEN and CDR2 SYDVKM. Deletions cut 8 bases from V and 0 bases from J, with 8 bases between. CDR3 amino acids: CASLDRSYNEQFF. The CDR3 DNA is TGTGCCAGCCTGGACCGCTCCTACAATGAGCAGTTCTTC.